The 5 T cell receptor beta chains reported below all come from one sample, sequenced in a study of graft-versus-host responses after intestinal transplantation. Only in-frame clones appear in the TCRdb table, and some are missing; sequencing was by immunoSEQ multiplex PCR. The sample lists about 8,000 clones; about 75% were seen once. Intraepithelial and lamina propria lymphocytes were released after the graft tissue was processed. Sample: ileum tissue, taken approximately 230 days after intestinal transplant. The receptors derive from a human patient who received an intestinal transplant, so some T cells may come from the graft donor.

The chain links TRBV5-1 to TRBJ2-2; TRBD2 aligns across 11 bases. V gave up 4 bases and J gave up 1 base; unmatched junction bases: 3. This CDR3 region has 16 residues. The germline CDR1 and CDR2 sequences are SGHRS and YFSETQ. CDR3 bases: TGCGCCAGCAGCCTCCTAGCGGGGGGGAACACCGGGGAGCTGTTTTTT. Translated: CASSLLAGGNTGELFF.

CDR3 residues: CAWSHTGGDQYF. The CDR3 nucleotides are TGTGCCTGGAGTCATACAGGGGGCGACCAGTACTTC. The V gene is TRBV30, the J gene TRBJ2-5, with TRBD1 matching over 9 bases. The CDR3 has 12 amino acids. Looked up from germline, CDR1 is GTSNPN and CDR2 is SVGIG (reference sequence). V lost 2 bases and J lost 10; bases outside the gene matches: 5.

The chain has TRBV7-6 and TRBJ1-3; the D gene is possibly TRBD1 (5 bases). The CDR3 is made up of 17 amino acids. Germline V gene lookup returns CDR1 SGHVS and CDR2 FNYEAQ. Trimming cost V 7 bases and J 0 bases, with 19 bases left between them. This CDR3 is CASTDGRGDFSGNTIYF. CDR3 nucleotide sequence: TGTGCCAGCACCGATGGGCGTGGGGACTTCTCTGGAAACACCATATATTTT.

This clone showed up just a few times. V is TRBV6-5 and J is TRBJ2-1, with TRBD2 matching 11 bases. V was clipped by 0 bases and J by 4 bases; unmatched bases: 2. CDR3 length equals 16 residues. The germline gives CDR1 MNHEY, CDR2 SVGAGI. The CDR3 protein is CASSYSGLAVYNEQFF. The DNA of the CDR3 is TGTGCCAGCAGTTACTCGGGACTAGCGGTTTACAATGAGCAGTTCTTC.

This clone was counted once. Other nucleotide sequences from this sample produce the same CDR3. The J gene is TRBJ2-3, the V gene TRBV5-1, with TRBD2 as a possible D gene (7 bases). Trimming pared 5 bases from V and 1 base from J, leaving 20 bases between. The germline CDR1 and CDR2 sequences are SGHRS and YFSETQ. The CDR3 spans 17 residues. The CDR3 nucleotides read TGCGCCAGCAGGCCGACATTCGGGGGGCTGGGCACAGATACGCAGTATTTT. Translating it yields CASRPTFGGLGTDTQYF.